Described below is a single TCR beta chain sequence and its context. TCRdb's copy holds only in-frame clones and misses some; the assay was immunoSEQ multiplex PCR. The table includes approximately 9,300 clones, over 75% detected once. Treatment defined: randomized to nivolumab then ipilimumab (arm A) or the reverse (arm B). None of the patients previously received DNA-damaging chemotherapy. PBMC sorting kept live CD3+CD8+ cells without CD19 or CD56. The data originate from a study of sequential checkpoint blockade in melanoma. Study in general: Randomization was 1:1 between first-line nivolumab→ipilimumab and ipilimumab→nivolumab. After both sequences, patients received maintenance nivolumab.

The CDR3 runs to 15 residues. Germline CDR1 and CDR2: MDHEN and SYDVKM. Trimming at V came to 6 bases and at J to 0 bases, leaving 7 bases not matched to a gene. This TCR was sampled from a human donor with melanoma. Sequencing used CD8+ T cells sorted from blood (inferred from file names), obtained from a patient given nivolumab and ipilimumab in sequence. The V call is TRBV28, the J call TRBJ1-1; 7 nucleotides match TRBD1. This CDR3 is CASSSPTGLNTEAFF. In DNA form, the CDR3 reads TGTGCCAGCAGCTCCCCGACAGGGTTGAACACTGAAGCTTTCTTT. Looking up the rest from reference TRBV28 and TRBJ1-1 gives the full variable domain: DVKVTQSSRYLVKRTGEKVFLECVQDMDHENMFWYRQDPGLGLRLIYFSYDVKMKEKGDIPEGYSVSREKKERFSLILESASTNQTSMYLCASSSPTGLNTEAFFGQGTRLTVV.